Each of the 23 T cell receptor beta chains below was sequenced from the same sample in a study of Ad26.COV2.S vaccination and SARS-CoV-2 variants. Assay used: immunoSEQ multiplex PCR; TCRdb lists only in-frame clones, some missing. The table includes approximately 410,000 clones, 92% detected once. The treatment denotes: about 20 received Ad26.COV2.S at low or high dose, single or two shots; roughly five received placebo; per-sample allocation not given. Each sample was drawn 63 days after the first injection (of vaccine or placebo). Source: peripheral blood, taken in a trial of Ad26.COV2.S vaccine versus placebo. The origin of the receptors is a person between 18 and 65 years old who received the Ad26.COV2.S COVID-19 vaccine or a placebo.

The chain is built from TRBV6-5 and TRBJ2-7; 9 positions agree with TRBD1. V gave up 9 bases and J gave up 4 bases; unmatched junction bases: 7. Germline V gives CDR1 MNHEY, CDR2 SVGAGI. CDR3 length equals 13 residues. The CDR3 DNA follows: TGTGCCAGAGGGGAACAGGGGGCTTACGAGCAGTACTTC. Protein: CARGEQGAYEQYF.

This clone is a singleton in its sample. The gene calls are TRBV19 and TRBJ1-5, with 7 bases lining up with TRBD1. CDR3 size: 18 residues. Germline-derived CDR1 and CDR2 are LNHDA and SQIVND (reference sequence). The J segment lost 0 bases and the V segment lost 5 bases, leaving 13 bases of the junction unmatched. CDR3 sequence reads: CASSLDRVVGYSNQPQHF. For the CDR3, the DNA is TGTGCCAGTAGTCTCGACAGGGTGGTGGGATATAGCAATCAGCCCCAGCATTTT.

This rearrangement joins TRBV29-1 to TRBJ2-5; 7 positions agree with TRBD1. Germline values: CDR1 SQVTM, CDR2 ANQGSEA. Germline trimming cut 4 bases from V and 2 bases from J; bases unmatched to any gene: 7. The CDR3 covers 14 residues. The CDR3 nucleotides are TGCAGCGTTGTACGTAGGGGACAGCAAGAGACCCAGTACTTC. Protein: CSVVRRGQQETQYF.

This chain connects TRBV5-4 to TRBJ1-1, with D unresolved. Germline lookup yields CDR1 SGHNT and CDR2 YYREEE (reference sequence). This CDR3 spans 13 amino acids. V was cut by 1 base and J by 5 bases, with 9 bases left in between. The CDR3 region is CASSLLAETEAFF. Written as DNA, the CDR3 is TGTGCCAGCAGCTTGTTAGCGGAGACTGAAGCTTTCTTT.

This sequence joins TRBV2 and TRBJ2-6; D may be TRBD1 (6 bases). The germline V gene has CDR1 SNHLY and CDR2 FYNNEI. V lost 6 bases and J lost 0, with 18 bases in between. The CDR3 spans 18 residues. CDR3 residues: CASRENRDTSSGANVLTF. In DNA, the CDR3 is TGTGCCAGCAGGGAAAACCGGGACACTTCCTCTGGGGCCAACGTCCTGACTTTC. Based on the CDR3 plus reference TRBV2 and TRBJ2-6, the full variable domain is EPEVTQTPSHQVTQMGQEVILRCVPISNHLYFYWYRQILGQKVEFLVSFYNNEISEKSEIFDDQFSVERPDGSNFTLKIRSTKLEDSAMYFCASRENRDTSSGANVLTFGAGSRLTVL.

J is TRBJ2-2 and V is TRBV5-1; a weak D match, TRBD1 (5 bases). This CDR3 comprises 17 residues. Trimming cost V 4 bases and J 0 bases, with 16 bases left between them. Germline V gives CDR1 SGHRS, CDR2 YFSETQ. The DNA of the CDR3 is TGCGCCAGCAGCCTTCTCCCCCAGGGCGCGAACACCGGGGAGCTGTTTTTT. Residues: CASSLLPQGANTGELFF. The complete variable domain, with remaining parts taken from reference TRBV5-1 and TRBJ2-2, reads KAGVTQTPRYLIKTRGQQVTLSCSPISGHRSVSWYQQTPGQGLQFLFEYFSETQRNKGNFPGRFSGRQFSNSRSEMNVSTLELGDSALYLCASSLLPQGANTGELFFGEGSRLTVL.

This clone was observed a few times. The chain combines TRBV5-1 with TRBJ2-2; TRBD1 aligns across 9 bases. With 7 bases clipped from V and 4 bases from J, the junction kept 5 bases outside the gene matches. Germline V gives CDR1 SGHRS, CDR2 YFSETQ. CDR3 length: 14 residues. CDR3 sequence (DNA): TGCGCCAGCCCACAGGGGGCGGGCACCGGGGAGCTGTTTTTT. This sequence encodes CASPQGAGTGELFF.

The rearrangement uses TRBV9 and TRBJ2-7; 7 bases map to TRBD2. CDR1 SGDLS and CDR2 YYNGEE come from the germline V gene. The CDR3 has 14 residues. V dropped 4 bases and J dropped 3; count of bases not matched to a gene: 7. In DNA form, the CDR3 reads TGTGCCAGCAGCCCCCGGACTAGTATCTACGAGCAGTACTTC. This translates into CASSPRTSIYEQYF.

The chain couples TRBV5-6 to TRBJ2-7; D is perhaps TRBD2 (5 bases). Between the trimmed V and J ends, which lost 6 bases and 0 bases, there was a span of 13 bases. CDR3 length: 14 amino acids. The germline V gene encodes CDR1 SGHDT and CDR2 YYEEEE. The CDR3 bases are TGTGCCAGCACCCTGGCGGGTAGCTCCTACGAGCAGTACTTC. It translates to CASTLAGSSYEQYF. The whole variable domain, filled in from reference TRBV5-6 and TRBJ2-7, reads DAGVTQSPTHLIKTRGQQVTLRCSPKSGHDTVSWYQQALGQGPQFIFQYYEEEERQRGNFPDRFSGHQFPNYSSELNVNALLLGDSALYLCASTLAGSSYEQYFGPGTRLTVT.

CDR3 amino acids: CASSQEGGTGASPLHF. The CDR3 nucleotides are TGCGCCAGCAGCCAAGAGGGTGGGACAGGGGCTTCACCCCTCCACTTT. V gene TRBV4-3 combines with J gene TRBJ1-6, with 10 bases matching TRBD1. V gave up 0 bases and J gave up 9 bases; unmatched junction bases: 5. The germline CDR1 and CDR2 sequences are LGHNA and YSLEER. This CDR3 spans 16 amino acids.

J is TRBJ2-1 and V is TRBV25-1; unclear D gene. V was pared by 2 bases and J by 0 bases, with 11 bases between. The germline CDR1 and CDR2 sequences are MGHDK and SYGVNS. This CDR3 contains 16 residues. The CDR3 region has the DNA TGTGCCAGCAGTGAACCGGGTGTGAGCTCCTACAATGAGCAGTTCTTC. It is translated as CASSEPGVSSYNEQFF.

Points on this clone: The same CDR3 can be traced to other DNA sequences in this sample. The chain uses TRBV10-3 and TRBJ1-1; no clear D. CDR1 is ENHRY, CDR2 SYGVKD, per germline. The ends were cut back, 3 bases at V and 2 bases at J, with 7 bases in the middle. The CDR3 runs 13 residues. The CDR3 DNA reads TGTGCCATCAGTGACCGAGAAAACACTGAAGCTTTCTTT. Amino acids: CAISDRENTEAFF.

The CDR3 region has the DNA TGTGCCATCAGGACTAGCGGGTCGTACAATGAGCAGTTCTTC. It codes for CAIRTSGSYNEQFF. This sequence joins TRBV10-3 and TRBJ2-1; 10 nucleotides align to TRBD2. V lost 6 bases to trimming and J lost 4 bases; unmatched junction nucleotides: 3. The CDR3 sequence is 14 residues long. Germline loops: CDR1 ENHRY, CDR2 SYGVKD.

For the CDR3, the DNA is TGCGCCAGCAGCCCACAGGGAACAAATTACGAGCAGTACTTC. Protein product: CASSPQGTNYEQYF. The chain recombines TRBV5-1 with TRBJ2-7, with a possible D match to TRBD1 (6 bases). V gave up 4 bases and J gave up 4 bases, with 15 bases separating them. CDR1 SGHRS and CDR2 YFSETQ come from the germline V gene. The CDR3 runs 14 residues.

This chain joins TRBV14 and TRBJ2-1; either TRBD1 or TRBD2 may fit D (6 bases each). CDR1 and CDR2 (germline): SGHDN, FVKESK. The CDR3 sequence is 15 residues long. Trimming left V 8 bases short and J 8 bases short, with 22 bases between. The CDR3 protein is CASCRGNGQWDEQFF. CDR3 DNA: TGTGCCAGCTGTCGCGGGAACGGACAGTGGGATGAGCAGTTCTTC.

V gene TRBV3-1 (or the pseudogene TRBV3-2) combines with J gene TRBJ1-2; the D gene is possibly TRBD1 (6 bases). Germline CDR1 is LGHDT and CDR2 is YNNKEL (reference sequence). This CDR3 region has 14 residues. V gave up 6 bases and J gave up 0 bases, with 11 bases separating them. The CDR3 protein is CASRGAGANYGYTF. The CDR3 nucleotides read TGTGCCAGCAGGGGGGCGGGAGCTAACTATGGCTACACCTTC.

The chain links TRBV19 to TRBJ1-6; maybe TRBD1 (5 bases). Germline V gene lookup returns CDR1 LNHDA and CDR2 SQIVND (reference sequence). The CDR3 contains 16 residues. Trimming removed 3 bases from V and 9 bases from J, with 18 bases in between. As DNA, the CDR3 is TGTGCCAGTAGTATCTCGGACGGGGCCGGGGGTTCACCCCTCCACTTT. Amino acids: CASSISDGAGGSPLHF.

The gene calls are TRBV7-6 and TRBJ2-7; 9 nucleotides align to TRBD2. V shed 6 bases and J 6 bases; nucleotides not matched to a gene: 9. Germline V CDR1 and CDR2: SGHVS, FNYEAQ. The CDR3 consists of 14 residues. For the CDR3, the DNA is TGTGCCAGCAGTCCCGTAGCGGGAGCCCTCGAGCAGTACTTC. Translation: CASSPVAGALEQYF.

The V gene is TRBV28, the J gene TRBJ1-1, with D possibly matching TRBD1 (6 bases). The ends were cut back, 10 bases at V and 11 bases at J, with 23 bases in the middle. This CDR3 comprises 13 residues. The V gene's germline CDR1 is MDHEN and CDR2 SYDVKM. In DNA, the CDR3 is TGTGCCACCAATCCAGAACAGGGAAGAGGGGCTTTCTTT. Translation: CATNPEQGRGAFF. The full variable domain, in which reference TRBV28 and TRBJ1-1 provide the parts outside the CDR3, is DVKVTQSSRYLVKRTGEKVFLECVQDMDHENMFWYRQDPGLGLRLIYFSYDVKMKEKGDIPEGYSVSREKKERFSLILESASTNQTSMYLCATNPEQGRGAFFGQGTRLTVV.

This clone came up once. This sequence joins TRBV28 and TRBJ2-3; 7 bases match TRBD1. The trim removed 6 bases at V and 2 bases at J, leaving 11 bases unmatched. Per the germline V gene, CDR1 is MDHEN and CDR2 is SYDVKM. The CDR3 covers 16 residues. The CDR3 DNA reads TGTGCCAGCAGACGATTGACAGGGAAGAACACAGATACGCAGTATTTT. This sequence encodes CASRRLTGKNTDTQYF.

The chain joins TRBV2 to TRBJ1-5; D is uncertain. V was cut by 4 bases and J by 5 bases, with 12 bases left in between. The CDR3 is made up of 14 amino acids. Germline CDR1 and CDR2: SNHLY and FYNNEI. The CDR3 reads CASSVNQNDQPQHF. The CDR3 DNA follows: TGTGCCAGCAGTGTTAACCAGAATGATCAGCCCCAGCATTTT. Drawing the rest from reference TRBV2 and TRBJ1-5, the complete variable domain is EPEVTQTPSHQVTQMGQEVILRCVPISNHLYFYWYRQILGQKVEFLVSFYNNEISEKSEIFDDQFSVERPDGSNFTLKIRSTKLEDSAMYFCASSVNQNDQPQHFGDGTRLSIL.

This sequence joins TRBV10-1 and TRBJ2-7; tentative D call: TRBD1 (6 bases). The CDR3 length is 12 residues. Trimming stripped 10 bases from V and 4 bases from J, with 14 bases between. Germline V gives CDR1 WNHNN, CDR2 SYGVQD (reference sequence). The CDR3, as DNA: TGCGCCACCCGGACAGCAACGTACGAGCAGTACTTC. This encodes CATRTATYEQYF.

The chain uses TRBV18 and TRBJ1-3, with 7 bases aligning to TRBD1. Unmatched junction bases numbered 9, after V lost 4 bases and J lost 0 bases. This CDR3 region has 17 residues. Per the germline V gene, CDR1 is KGHSH and CDR2 is LQKENI. The CDR3 DNA reads as TGTGCCAGCTCACTCAATCTAGGGACAGCCTCTGGAAACACCATATATTTT. Amino acids: CASSLNLGTASGNTIYF.